The clone carrying this T cell receptor (beta chain) was detected ten times or more. The data originate from a study of T cells in Graves' hyperthyroidism and ophthalmopathy. The CDR3 regions of TCR beta were amplified from RNA transcripts. With the HTBI primer set, the TCR CDR3 went through a first round of RT-PCR. MiXCR, applied by TCRdb to the multiplex PCR reads, yields one record per CDR3 protein. This table holds some 600,000 distinct CDR3 sequences, over 11% found once. Trimming shortened V by 8 bases and J by 2 bases, and 15 bases separated the two germline ends. The CDR3 is 14 amino acids. CDR1 is MDHEN, CDR2 SYDVKM, per germline.

Sequencing input: blood. The receptor comes from a woman aged 25-40 years with Graves' hyperthyroidism that later progressed to Graves' ophthalmopathy. The chain recombines TRBV28 with TRBJ1-2; TRBD1 is a possible D gene (6 bases). This CDR3 is CASEWKGVNYGYTF. CDR3 DNA sequence: TGTGCCAGCGAGTGGAAGGGGGTGAACTATGGCTACACCTTC.